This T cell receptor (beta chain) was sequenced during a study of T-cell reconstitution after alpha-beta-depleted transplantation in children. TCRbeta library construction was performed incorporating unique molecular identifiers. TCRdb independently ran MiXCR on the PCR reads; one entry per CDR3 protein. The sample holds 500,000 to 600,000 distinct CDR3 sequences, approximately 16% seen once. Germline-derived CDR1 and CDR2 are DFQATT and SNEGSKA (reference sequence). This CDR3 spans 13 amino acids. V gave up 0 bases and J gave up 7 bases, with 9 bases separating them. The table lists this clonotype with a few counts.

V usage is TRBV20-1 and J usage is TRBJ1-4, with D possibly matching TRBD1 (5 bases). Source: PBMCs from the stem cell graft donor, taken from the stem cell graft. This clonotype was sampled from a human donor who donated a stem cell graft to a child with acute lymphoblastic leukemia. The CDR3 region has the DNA TGCAGTGCTAGAGAGGGGGGGGGTGAAAAACTGTTTTTT. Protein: CSAREGGGEKLFF.